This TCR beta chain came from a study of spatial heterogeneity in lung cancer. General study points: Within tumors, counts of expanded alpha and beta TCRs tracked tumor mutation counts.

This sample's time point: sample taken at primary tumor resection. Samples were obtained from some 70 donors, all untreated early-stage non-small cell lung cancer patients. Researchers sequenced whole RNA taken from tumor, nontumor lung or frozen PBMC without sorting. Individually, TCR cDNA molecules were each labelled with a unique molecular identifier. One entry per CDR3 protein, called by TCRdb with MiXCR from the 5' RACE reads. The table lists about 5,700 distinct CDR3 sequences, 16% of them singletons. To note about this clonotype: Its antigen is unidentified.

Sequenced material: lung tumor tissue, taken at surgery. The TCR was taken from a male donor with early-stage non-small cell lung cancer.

The DNA for the CDR3 is TGTGCCTGGGGACAGGGGGCGGTCGGGGAGCTGTTTTTT. This translates into CAWGQGAVGELFF. The chain couples TRBV30 to TRBJ2-2; 11 bases match TRBD1. There are 13 residues in the CDR3. In germline, CDR1 is GTSNPN, CDR2 SVGIG (reference sequence). V shed 5 bases and J 7 bases; nucleotides not matched to a gene: 3.